The present T cell receptor (beta chain) was sequenced within a study of radiotherapy plus CTLA-4 blockade in lung cancer (dated by TCRdb to 2016 to 2018). Regarding the research as a whole: Objective responses occurred in 15% to 20% of enrolled patients, and about 30% achieved disease control.

The study evaluated CTLA-4 blockade (ipilimumab) given together with focal radiation therapy in patients who had chemo-refractory metastatic non-small-cell lung cancer. On this clone: Its cognate antigen has yet to be identified. No clone much larger than this one lies a single base away; base qualities are absent.

Preparation of the library involved the immunoSEQ multiplex PCR assay. TCRdb re-hosts the immuneACCESS table, in-frame sequences only. Its copies lack some clones; in the studies checked, an unresolved V gene accounts for under half of them, and the cause for the rest is not known. The table for this sample lists 43,000 or so clones; 73% of them were counted only once. 3.5% of the sample comes from the top ten. The investigation overall reported the following: Early dynamic changes in blood T cell clones, together with increased serum interferon-beta after radiation, were reported as the strongest predictors of response. TCR clones derived from tumors expanded in peripheral blood after treatment with radiotherapy and ipilimumab.

V and J are truncated by 5 bases and 4 bases respectively, leaving an intervening sequence of 14 bases. The CDR3 goes from the cysteine to the phenylalanine over 14 residues. Only the CDR3 region is kept as DNA, spanning 42 bases read in frame from base 1. In the germline V gene, CDR1 corresponds to SGHTA and CDR2 to FQGNSA. The sequence was collected from a human donor with non-small cell lung cancer who had a complete response to radiotherapy plus ipilimumab. The chain is encoded by TRBV7-2 joined to TRBJ1-2; no D gene can be assigned with confidence. The starting material was peripheral blood, obtained from a patient treated with radiotherapy plus ipilimumab. The CDR3 region: CASSPDAESYGYTF. In nucleotide form, the sequence is TGTGCCAGCAGCCCCGATGCGGAAAGCTATGGCTACACCTTC.